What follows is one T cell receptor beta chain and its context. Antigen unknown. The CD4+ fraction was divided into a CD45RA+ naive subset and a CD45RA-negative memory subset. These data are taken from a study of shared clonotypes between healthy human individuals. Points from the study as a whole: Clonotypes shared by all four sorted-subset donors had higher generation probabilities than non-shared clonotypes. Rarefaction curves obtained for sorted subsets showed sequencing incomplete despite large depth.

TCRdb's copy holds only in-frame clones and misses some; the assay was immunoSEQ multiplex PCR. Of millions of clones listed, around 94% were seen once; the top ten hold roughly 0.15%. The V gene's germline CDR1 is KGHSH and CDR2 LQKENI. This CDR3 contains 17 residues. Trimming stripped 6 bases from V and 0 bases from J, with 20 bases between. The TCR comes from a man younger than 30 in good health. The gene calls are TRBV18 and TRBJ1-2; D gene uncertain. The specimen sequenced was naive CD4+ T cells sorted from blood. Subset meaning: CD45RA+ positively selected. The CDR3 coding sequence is TGTGCCAGCTCTCCTCAGTCCGGTACGGAAGCTAACTATGGCTACACCTTC. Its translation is CASSPQSGTEANYGYTF.